This passage covers 6 T cell receptor beta chains from one sample sequenced in a study of blood T cell repertoires in COVID-19. The assay was immunoSEQ multiplex PCR, and TCRdb's table has in-frame clones only and misses some. This table has approximately 94,000 clones, more than 85% appearing once. Sequencing input: peripheral blood. Receptor source: a man aged 50 to 60 with active COVID-19.

V gene TRBV7-9 combines with J gene TRBJ2-5; TRBD1 matches at 8 bases. Germline values: CDR1 SEHNR, CDR2 FQNEAQ (reference sequence). The junction had 6 bases not matched to a gene; V was cut back by 0 bases and J by 3 bases. This CDR3 region has 16 residues. The CDR3 loop reads CASSLAWTGHEETQYF. CDR3 in DNA: TGTGCCAGCAGCTTAGCTTGGACAGGGCATGAAGAGACCCAGTACTTC.

The chain carries TRBV28 and TRBJ1-5, with a weak D call TRBD1 (5 bases). The length of the CDR3 is 17 residues. Germline V gene lookup returns CDR1 MDHEN and CDR2 SYDVKM. V was cut by 5 bases and J by 4 bases, with 21 bases left in between. The CDR3 DNA follows: TGTGCCAGCAGTCCCGGGACTGCCTCCGGACTTAATCAGCCCCAGCATTTT. Translating gives CASSPGTASGLNQPQHF.

The J gene is TRBJ2-2, the V gene TRBV11-2; a weak D match, TRBD1 (6 bases). Trimming took off 5 bases at V and 6 bases at J, with 16 bases between the two ends. Germline CDR1 reads SGHAT; CDR2 reads FQNNGV. This CDR3 region has 15 residues. CDR3 bases: TGTGCCAGCAGCCGTTCAGGGGTAGGGGCCGGGGAGCTGTTTTTT. It is translated as CASSRSGVGAGELFF.

This CDR3 is CSVETSGAYNEQFF. DNA for the CDR3: TGCAGCGTTGAGACTAGCGGGGCCTACAATGAGCAGTTCTTC. The gene calls are TRBV29-1 and TRBJ2-1, with 11 bases matching TRBD2. The CDR3 is 14 residues long. Germline values: CDR1 SQVTM, CDR2 ANQGSEA. J was trimmed by 2 bases and V by 3 bases; bases with no gene match: 0.

This clone was recorded once. The rearrangement uses TRBV19 and TRBJ2-7; D is perhaps TRBD2 (6 bases). The CDR3 spans 13 residues. The germline V gene has CDR1 LNHDA and CDR2 SQIVND (reference sequence). Deletions cut 6 bases from V and 5 bases from J, with 14 bases between. As DNA, the CDR3 is TGTGCCAGTAGGTCGTCCAGGAGGGACGAGCAGTACGTC. Amino acid sequence: CASRSSRRDEQYV.

The chain uses TRBV18 and TRBJ2-7; 8 nucleotides match TRBD1. Per the germline V gene, CDR1 is KGHSH and CDR2 is LQKENI. This CDR3 has 12 amino acids. Trimming at V came to 3 bases and at J to 6 bases, leaving 1 base not matched to a gene. For the CDR3, the DNA is TGTGCCAGCTCACCGACAGGGGTCGAGCAGTACGTC. This sequence encodes CASSPTGVEQYV.